Listed here are 27 T cell receptor beta chains from one sample, sequenced in a study of glioma-infiltrating T cells. TCR alpha and beta CDR3 regions were amplified from RNA using iRepertoire nested multiplex PCR. TCRdb fed the multiplex PCR reads into MiXCR, producing one record per CDR3 protein. Of around 180,000 distinct CDR3 sequences listed, more than 35% are singletons. Sequencing was carried out using glioma tissue, nonneoplastic brain tissue, or PBMCs (not recorded which). Source of these receptors: a human donor with low-grade glioma or glioblastoma, undergoing nonglioma brain surgery, or in good health (not recorded which).

Points on this clonotype: A much bigger clone sits one base away, suggesting this may be a read error. The V gene is TRBV7-2, the J gene TRBJ2-3; D gene unclear. Germline V gene data show CDR1 as SGHTA and CDR2 as FQGNSA. CDR3 length equals 12 residues. The CDR3 DNA is TGTGCCAGCAGCCCAGACACAGATACGAAGTATTTT. Translation: CASSPDTDTKYF. Drawing the rest from reference TRBV7-2 and TRBJ2-3, the complete variable domain is GAGVSQSPSNKVTEKGKDVELRCDPISGHTALYWYRQSLGQGLEFLIYFQGNSAPDKSGLPSDRFSAERTGGSVSTLTIQRTQQEDSAVYLCASSPDTDTKYFGPGTRLTVL.

Notes on this clonotype: This clone may be a read error of a much larger clone one base away. The genes are TRBV29-1 and TRBJ2-1, with D possibly being TRBD2 (6 bases). Per the germline V gene, CDR1 is SQVTM and CDR2 is ANQGSEA. V was trimmed by 0 bases and J by 10 bases, leaving 19 bases between them. This CDR3 contains 15 residues. CDR3: CSVEEKRALSYEQFF. CDR3 DNA: TGCAGCGTTGAAGAGAAGCGGGCGCTGTCCTACGAGCAGTTCTTC.

The rearrangement joins TRBV12-3 or TRBV12-4 to TRBJ1-2; D uncertain. The germline V and J ends were trimmed by 3 bases and 2 bases, with 10 bases remaining between them. The CDR3 is 14 amino acids. CDR3 in DNA: TGTGCCAGCAGTTTTGCCCACCAAAACTATGGCTACACCTTC. It translates to CASSFAHQNYGYTF.

In regard to this clonotype: A clone one base away is much larger, so this may be a read error. The chain is built from TRBV5-4 and TRBJ1-3; D ambiguous. Trimming removed 4 bases at V and 0 bases at J, with 14 bases between. Per germline, CDR1 SGHNT and CDR2 YYREEE (reference sequence). The CDR3 has 16 amino acids. CDR3 in amino acids: CASSIKTPTSGNTIYF. In DNA, the CDR3 is TGTGCCAGCAGCATCAAGACTCCGACCTCTGGAAACACCATATATTTT. The full variable domain, in which reference TRBV5-4 and TRBJ1-3 provide the parts outside the CDR3, is ETGVTQSPTHLIKTRGQQVTLRCSSQSGHNTVSWYQQALGQGPQFIFQYYREEENGRGNFPPRFSGLQFPNYSSELNVNALELDDSALYLCASSIKTPTSGNTIYFGEGSWLTVV.

V and J are TRBV7-9 and TRBJ2-6, with TRBD1 matching 9 bases. CDR3 length: 16 residues. Losses at the gene ends were 4 bases for V and 4 bases for J; bases not matched to a gene: 5. Looked up from germline, CDR1 is SEHNR and CDR2 is FQNEAQ (reference sequence). CDR3 amino acids: CASSSRTGVGANVLTF. As DNA, the CDR3 is TGTGCCAGCAGCTCCCGGACAGGGGTGGGGGCCAACGTCCTGACTTTC.

With regard to this clonotype: Relative to the germline gene, one junction end is altered; a read error may explain this. The rearrangement joins TRBV30 to TRBJ2-3, with D perhaps given as TRBD1 or TRBD2 (5 bases each). CDR1 and CDR2 (germline): GTSNPN, SVGIG (reference sequence). This CDR3 region has 14 residues. The CDR3, as DNA: TGTGCCTGGAGGAGGGGTTTTTTCACAGATACGCGGTATTTT. This translates into CAWRRGFFTDTRYF.

This clonotype was counted a few times. The chain couples TRBV12-3 or TRBV12-4 to TRBJ2-2, with D perhaps TRBD1 (5 bases). Between the trimmed V and J ends, which lost 1 base and 7 bases, there was a span of 10 bases. This CDR3 spans 14 amino acids. The CDR3 sequence is CASSLEGHFGELFF. DNA of the CDR3: TGTGCCAGCAGTTTAGAAGGACACTTCGGGGAGCTGTTTTTT.

The chain joins TRBV11-2 to TRBJ2-7, with TRBD2 identical over 7 bases. V was pared by 0 bases and J by 5 bases, with 10 bases of the junction left unmatched. The germline V gene has CDR1 SGHAT and CDR2 FQNNGV. The CDR3 covers 16 residues. CDR3 residues: CASSLDGGSYSDEQYF. In DNA, the CDR3 is TGTGCCAGCAGCTTAGACGGCGGGAGCTACAGCGACGAGCAGTACTTC.

This clonotype came up many times. The chain employs TRBV5-4 and TRBJ2-5, with D possibly being TRBD2 (5 bases). Trimming cost V 4 bases and J 5 bases, with 9 bases left between them. Germline V gene data show CDR1 as SGHNT and CDR2 as YYREEE (reference sequence). This CDR3 has 12 residues. DNA of the CDR3: TGTGCCAGCAGCCTGGGAGCGGAGACCCAGTACTTC. It translates to CASSLGAETQYF.

The chain combines TRBV18 with TRBJ2-1; possibly TRBD1 for D (6 bases). Germline V lookup: CDR1 KGHSH, CDR2 LQKENI. Trimming shortened V by 4 bases and J by 7 bases, and 20 bases separated the two germline ends. The CDR3 consists of 16 residues. The CDR3 reads CASSRRQVGEANEQFF. In DNA form, the CDR3 reads TGTGCCAGCTCACGCCGACAGGTCGGAGAGGCTAATGAGCAGTTCTTC.

This clonotype has only a few counts. The chain is built from TRBV3-1 and TRBJ2-1; 10 bases map to TRBD1. The length of the CDR3 is 16 residues. V lost 3 bases and J lost 6; bases outside the gene matches: 8. CDR1 LGHDT and CDR2 YNNKEL come from the germline V gene (reference sequence). The CDR3 region is CASSQRQGAPANEQFF. The DNA of the CDR3 is TGTGCCAGCAGCCAGCGACAGGGGGCGCCGGCCAATGAGCAGTTCTTC.

This clonotype has ten or more counts. This chain uses TRBV4-1 with TRBJ1-2; D gene unclear. In germline, CDR1 is MGHRA, CDR2 YSYEKL. The CDR3 has 11 residues. V shed 2 bases and J shed 7 bases, with 5 bases lying between them. CDR3 nucleotide sequence: TGCGCCAGCAGCCAACTGGGTGGCTACACCTTC. Its translation is CASSQLGGYTF.

About this clonotype itself: A much larger clonotype is one base distant, so this may be a read error. The chain uses TRBV7-9 and TRBJ1-1, with D uncertain. Germline CDR1 SEHNR, CDR2 FQNEAQ (reference sequence). The CDR3 runs 13 residues. The CDR3 region has the DNA TGTGCCAGCAGCTTAGGATCGAACACTGAAGCTTTGTTT. Protein: CASSLGSNTEALF.

In regard to this clonotype: One end of the junction varies from germline; a read error may be responsible. The J gene is TRBJ1-5, the V gene TRBV7-9; 7 bases agree with TRBD1. This CDR3 is built from 16 residues. CDR1 and CDR2 (germline): SEHNR, FQNEAQ (reference sequence). CDR3: CASSLGTAASNQPKHF. Written as DNA, the CDR3 is TGTGCCAGCAGCCTTGGGACAGCAGCTAGCAATCAGCCCAAGCATTTT. Looking up the rest from reference TRBV7-9 and TRBJ1-5 gives the full variable domain: DTGVSQNPRHKITKRGQNVTFRCDPISEHNRLYWYRQTLGQGPEFLTYFQNEAQLEKSRLLSDRFSAERPKGSFSTLEIQRTEQGDSAMYLCASSLGTAASNQPKHFGDGTRLSIL.

This CDR3 is CASSDQGIGYGYTF. CDR3 nucleotide sequence: TGTGCCAGCAGTGATCAAGGGATTGGCTATGGCTACACCTTC. The rearrangement joins TRBV2 to TRBJ1-2; D gene ambiguous. Between the trimmed V and J ends, which lost 3 bases and 4 bases, there was a span of 12 bases. Germline V gives CDR1 SNHLY, CDR2 FYNNEI. This CDR3 spans 14 amino acids. Together with reference TRBV2 and TRBJ1-2, the CDR3 gives the full variable domain: EPEVTQTPSHQVTQMGQEVILRCVPISNHLYFYWYRQILGQKVEFLVSFYNNEISEKSEIFDDQFSVERPDGSNFTLKIRSTKLEDSAMYFCASSDQGIGYGYTFGSGTRLTVV.

This clonotype was observed a handful of times. This rearrangement joins TRBV7-9 to TRBJ2-4; the D is unclear. Trimming cost V 0 bases and J 8 bases, with 14 bases left between them. Germline V gene lookup returns CDR1 SEHNR and CDR2 FQNEAQ (reference sequence). The CDR3 totals 15 residues. In nucleotides, the CDR3 is TGTGCCAGCAGCTTAGCCCAGCCCCGGTCGCACATTCAGTACTTC. Its translation: CASSLAQPRSHIQYF.

Notes on this clonotype: A much more abundant neighbour one base away suggests this may be a read error. V gene TRBV7-2 combines with J gene TRBJ1-3; D is perhaps TRBD1 (6 bases). The germline V gene has CDR1 SGHTA and CDR2 FQGNSA. The length of the CDR3 is 14 residues. As DNA, the CDR3 is TGTGCCAGCAGCTTACAGGGGCGAAGAAACACCTTATATTTT. This translates into CASSLQGRRNTLYF.

Regarding this clonotype: The conserved phenylalanine or tryptophan normally closing the CDR3 is absent here, so this likely arose from a read error. This chain joins TRBV6-6 and TRBJ1-5; a weak D match, TRBD1 (5 bases). Germline V gene lookup returns CDR1 MNHNY and CDR2 SVGAGI (reference sequence). The CDR3 runs 15 residues. CDR3 nucleotides: TGTGCCAGCAAGATACAGGACGTTGGCAATCAGCCACAGCATCTT. The encoded protein is CASKIQDVGNQPQHL.

This chain connects TRBV7-9 to TRBJ2-5; TRBD2 agrees at 8 bases. V dropped 3 bases and J dropped 0; count of bases not matched to a gene: 3. Germline V gene lookup returns CDR1 SEHNR and CDR2 FQNEAQ (reference sequence). The CDR3 extends over 15 amino acids. The CDR3 protein is CASSFRLANQETQYF. CDR3 sequence (DNA): TGTGCCAGCAGCTTCCGACTAGCGAACCAAGAGACCCAGTACTTC.

In this sample, this clonotype turned up once. One junction end disagrees with the germline gene, perhaps due to a read error. The chain combines TRBV20-1 with TRBJ2-3, with 8 bases matching TRBD2. CDR3 size: 17 residues. CDR1 and CDR2 from the germline V gene are DFQATT and SNEGSKA (reference sequence). The CDR3 region is CSAGDDGAGAPADKQYF. CDR3 in DNA: TGCAGTGCTGGCGACGACGGAGCGGGGGCACCGGCAGATAAGCAGTATTTT.

In its sample, this clonotype was seen many times. This chain joins TRBV29-1 and TRBJ1-2, with a possible D match to TRBD1 (6 bases). This CDR3 comprises 14 residues. V lost 2 bases to trimming and J lost 7 bases, with 17 bases between them. Germline loops: CDR1 SQVTM, CDR2 ANQGSEA. The CDR3 DNA follows: TGCAGCGTTGAATCTGCGCCAGGGGCGTTTGGCTACACCTTC. Its protein is CSVESAPGAFGYTF.

Concerning this clonotype: A much more abundant neighbour one base away suggests this may be a read error. The CDR3 region has the DNA TGCAGCGTATTCTTCGGGACAGGACTCTACCAGCAGTACTTC. Protein sequence: CSVFFGTGLYQQYF. This rearrangement joins TRBV29-1 to TRBJ2-7; the match to TRBD1 covers 8 bases. The CDR3 covers 14 residues. Germline loops: CDR1 SQVTM, CDR2 ANQGSEA.

This rearrangement joins TRBV2 to TRBJ2-5; no reliable D call. Germline V gene data show CDR1 as SNHLY and CDR2 as FYNNEI. CDR3 length equals 12 residues. Trimming removed 5 bases at V and 3 bases at J, with 7 bases between. For the CDR3, the DNA is TGTGCCAGCAGTACGGCTGAAGAGACCCAGTACTTC. Its translation is CASSTAEETQYF.

This clonotype has only a few counts. The rearrangement links TRBV9 to TRBJ2-1, with D uncertain. The CDR3 has 15 amino acids. V lost 4 bases and J lost 8, with 19 bases in between. Germline assignment: CDR1 SGDLS and CDR2 YYNGEE. CDR3 protein: CASSLNAQTIHEQFF. The CDR3 DNA follows: TGTGCCAGCAGCCTGAACGCTCAGACGATACATGAGCAGTTCTTC.

This clonotype has a single count. The chain's CDR3 is CSVLGNGYTF. The CDR3, as DNA: TGCAGCGTTCTAGGCAATGGCTACACCTTC. The chain joins TRBV29-1 to TRBJ1-2; D remains ambiguous. Per the germline V gene, CDR1 is SQVTM and CDR2 is ANQGSEA. The V end was cut by 5 bases, the J end by 6 bases, with 7 bases between. The CDR3 consists of 10 residues.

There are many counts of this clonotype. This rearrangement joins TRBV28 to TRBJ2-7; 10 nucleotides line up with TRBD1. Trimming removed 6 bases from V and 4 bases from J; junction bases left unmatched: 12. This CDR3 has 16 residues. Germline values: CDR1 MDHEN, CDR2 SYDVKM. Written as DNA, the CDR3 is TGTGCCAGCAGCTCTCCCTGGACAGGGGGGCCTTACGAGCAGTACTTC. This sequence encodes CASSSPWTGGPYEQYF.

This chain joins TRBV20-1 and TRBJ1-1; D may be TRBD1 (6 bases). Trimming took 5 bases from V and 9 from J, leaving 19 bases between them. From germline, CDR1 is DFQATT and CDR2 SNEGSKA (reference sequence). This CDR3 contains 13 residues. CDR3 loop: CSAPQTGGTKAFF. The CDR3 DNA sequence: TGCAGTGCTCCACAGACAGGTGGGACTAAAGCTTTCTTT.